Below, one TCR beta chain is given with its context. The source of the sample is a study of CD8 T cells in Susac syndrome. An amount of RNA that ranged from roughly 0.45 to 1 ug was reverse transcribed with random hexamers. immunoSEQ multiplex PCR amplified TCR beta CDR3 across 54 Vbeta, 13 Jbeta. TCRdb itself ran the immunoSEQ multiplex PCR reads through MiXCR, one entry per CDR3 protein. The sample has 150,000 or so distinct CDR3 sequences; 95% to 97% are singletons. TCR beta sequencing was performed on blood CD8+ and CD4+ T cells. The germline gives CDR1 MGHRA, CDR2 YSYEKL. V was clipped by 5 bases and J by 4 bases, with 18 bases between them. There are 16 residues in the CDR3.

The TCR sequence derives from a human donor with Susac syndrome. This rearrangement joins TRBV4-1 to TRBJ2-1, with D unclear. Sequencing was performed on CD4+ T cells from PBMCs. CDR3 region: CASSGRTVSVYNEQFF. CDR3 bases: TGCGCCAGCAGCGGCCGGACCGTTAGTGTATACAATGAGCAGTTCTTC.